This T cell receptor (beta chain) was profiled in a study of blood T cell repertoires in COVID-19. The CDR3 length is 14 residues. The V gene end was trimmed by 5 bases and the J gene end by 5 bases; junction bases not matched to a gene: 3. Germline CDR1 is SGHAT and CDR2 is FQNNGV. Participant ages covered about 18 to 90 years across about 25 US areas. Among Cohort 3 donors, those recovered had two negative PCRs, clearance, or symptom resolution. Per the authors' pipeline: The assay estimated nucleated cells by amplifying reference gene primers. Using immunoSEQ multiplex PCR, the repertoire was profiled, and TCRdb retains in-frame clones only, with some absent. Clone size and V and J calls were adopted from that table, with D and trimming inferred from the DNA. The sample includes hundreds of thousands of clones, about four fifths of them seen just once.

Sequencing was performed on PBMCs or T cells enriched from blood (not recorded which). This receptor was identified in a woman between 55 and 75 years old who had recovered from COVID-19. The rearrangement joins TRBV11-2 to TRBJ2-6; TRBD2 agrees at 7 bases. The CDR3 nucleotides read TGTGCCAGCAGCGCGGGAGCCTGGGCCAACGTCCTGACTTTC. Translating gives CASSAGAWANVLTF.